This T cell receptor (beta chain) emerged from a study of blood T cell repertoires in COVID-19. Looking at the study overall: Collection of acute and convalescent COVID-19 samples took place in the United States, Italy and Spain. Sources were T cells, B-cell-depleted T cells, or PBMCs; the material itself was cDNA or gDNA.

This clone has a single count. V shed 2 bases, J shed 6 bases, and the junction held 6 bases outside the gene matches. The CDR3 length is 15 residues. CDR1 is MNHEY and CDR2 is SVGEGT in the germline V gene. As originally analysed: Amplification with reference gene primers provided the estimates of nucleated cell counts. TCRdb's table, derived via immunoSEQ multiplex PCR, lists solely in-frame clones and lacks some. V and J calls and clone size come straight from that table; D and trimming were deduced from the DNA. The sample yields about 99,000 clones, 79% seen once. The chain is built from TRBV6-2 or TRBV6-3 and TRBJ2-1; 8 positions match TRBD2. The sequence was obtained from a woman older than 75 with active or convalescent COVID-19. Sequencing used peripheral blood. CDR3 sequence reads: CASSYRAGVGNEQFF. The CDR3 DNA follows: TGTGCCAGCAGTTACCGAGCGGGAGTAGGCAATGAGCAGTTCTTC.